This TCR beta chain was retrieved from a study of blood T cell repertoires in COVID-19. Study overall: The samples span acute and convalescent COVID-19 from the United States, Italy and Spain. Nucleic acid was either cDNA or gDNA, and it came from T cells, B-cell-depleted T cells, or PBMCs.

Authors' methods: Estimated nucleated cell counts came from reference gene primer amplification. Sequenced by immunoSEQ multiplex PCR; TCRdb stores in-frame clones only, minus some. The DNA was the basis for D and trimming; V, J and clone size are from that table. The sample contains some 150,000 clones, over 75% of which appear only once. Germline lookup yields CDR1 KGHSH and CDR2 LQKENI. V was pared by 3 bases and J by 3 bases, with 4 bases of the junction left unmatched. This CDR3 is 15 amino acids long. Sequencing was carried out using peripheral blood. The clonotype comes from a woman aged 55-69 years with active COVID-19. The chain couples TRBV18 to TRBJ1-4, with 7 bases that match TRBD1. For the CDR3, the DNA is TGTGCCAGCTCACCGCCGGGACAGCCTAATGAAAAACTGTTTTTT. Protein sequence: CASSPPGQPNEKLFF.